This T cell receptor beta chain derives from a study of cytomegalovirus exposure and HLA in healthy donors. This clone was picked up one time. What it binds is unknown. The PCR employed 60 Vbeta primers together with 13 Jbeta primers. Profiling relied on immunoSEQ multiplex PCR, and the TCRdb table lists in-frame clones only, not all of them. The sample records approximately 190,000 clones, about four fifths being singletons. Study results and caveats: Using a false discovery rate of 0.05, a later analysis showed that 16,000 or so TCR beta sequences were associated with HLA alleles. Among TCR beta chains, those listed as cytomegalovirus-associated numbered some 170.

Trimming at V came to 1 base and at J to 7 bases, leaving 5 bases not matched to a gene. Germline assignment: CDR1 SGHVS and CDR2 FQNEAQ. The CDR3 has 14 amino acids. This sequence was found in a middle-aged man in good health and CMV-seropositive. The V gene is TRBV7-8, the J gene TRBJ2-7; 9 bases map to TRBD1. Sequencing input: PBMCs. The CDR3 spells CASSLEQGAGEQYF. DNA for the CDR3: TGTGCCAGCAGCTTAGAACAGGGGGCGGGGGAGCAGTACTTC.